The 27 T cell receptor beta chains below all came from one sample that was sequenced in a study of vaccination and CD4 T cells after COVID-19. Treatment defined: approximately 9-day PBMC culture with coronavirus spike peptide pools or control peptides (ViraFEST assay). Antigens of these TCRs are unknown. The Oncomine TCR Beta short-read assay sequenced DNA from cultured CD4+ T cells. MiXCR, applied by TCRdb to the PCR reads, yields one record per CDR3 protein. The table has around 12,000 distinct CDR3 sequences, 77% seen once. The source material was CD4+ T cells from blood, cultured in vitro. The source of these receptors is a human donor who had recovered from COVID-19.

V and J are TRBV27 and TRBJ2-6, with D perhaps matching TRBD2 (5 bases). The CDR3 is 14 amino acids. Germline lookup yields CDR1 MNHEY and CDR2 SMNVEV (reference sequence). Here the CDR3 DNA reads TGTGCGGTCGAACGAGGGAGTGGGGCCAACGTCCTGACTTTC. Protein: CAVERGSGANVLTF.

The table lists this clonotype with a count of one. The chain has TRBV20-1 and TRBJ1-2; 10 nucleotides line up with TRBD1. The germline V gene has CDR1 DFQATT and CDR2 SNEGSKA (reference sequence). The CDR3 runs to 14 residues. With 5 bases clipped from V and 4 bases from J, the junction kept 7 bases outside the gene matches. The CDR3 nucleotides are TGCAGTGCTGGTTCGGGACAGGGGCTCTATGGCTACACCTTC. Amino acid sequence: CSAGSGQGLYGYTF.

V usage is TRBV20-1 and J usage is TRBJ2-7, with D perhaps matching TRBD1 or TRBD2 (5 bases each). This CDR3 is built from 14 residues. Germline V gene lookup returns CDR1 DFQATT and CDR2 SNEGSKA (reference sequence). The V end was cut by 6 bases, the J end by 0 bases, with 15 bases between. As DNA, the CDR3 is TGCAGTGCAGAATCCTGGGACCGCTCCTACGAGCAGTACTTC. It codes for CSAESWDRSYEQYF.

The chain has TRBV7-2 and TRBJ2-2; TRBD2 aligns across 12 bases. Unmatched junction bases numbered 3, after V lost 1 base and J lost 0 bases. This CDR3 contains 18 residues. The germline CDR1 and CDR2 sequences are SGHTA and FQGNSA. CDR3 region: CASSLVGLAGTNTGELFF. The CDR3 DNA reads TGTGCCAGCAGCTTAGTGGGACTAGCGGGCACGAACACCGGGGAGCTGTTTTTT.

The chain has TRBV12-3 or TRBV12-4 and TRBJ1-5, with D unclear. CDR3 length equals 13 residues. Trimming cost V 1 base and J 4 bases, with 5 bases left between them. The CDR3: CASSLGQNQPQHF. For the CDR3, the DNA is TGTGCCAGCAGTTTAGGGCAGAATCAGCCCCAGCATTTT.

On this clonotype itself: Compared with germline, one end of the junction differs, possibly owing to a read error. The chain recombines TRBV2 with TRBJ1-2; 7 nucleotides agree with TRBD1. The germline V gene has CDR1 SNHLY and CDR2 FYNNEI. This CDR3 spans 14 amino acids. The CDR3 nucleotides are TGTGCCAGCAGGGAAGGACAGGCCCCGTGGGGCTACACCTTC. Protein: CASREGQAPWGYTF.

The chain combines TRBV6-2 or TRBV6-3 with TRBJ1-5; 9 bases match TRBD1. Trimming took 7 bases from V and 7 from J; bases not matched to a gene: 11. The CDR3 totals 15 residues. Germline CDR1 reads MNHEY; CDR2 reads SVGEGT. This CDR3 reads CASTPWRDREQPQHF. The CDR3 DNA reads TGTGCCAGCACCCCTTGGAGGGACAGGGAGCAGCCCCAGCATTTT.

The CDR3 reads CAWKKGTGWGNTEAFF. As DNA, the CDR3 is TGTGCCTGGAAGAAGGGTACAGGCTGGGGGAACACTGAAGCTTTCTTT. The chain employs TRBV30 and TRBJ1-1; TRBD1 is a possible D gene (5 bases). Trimming shortened V by 4 bases and J by 1 base, and 19 bases separated the two germline ends. The CDR3 has 16 amino acids. Germline V gene data show CDR1 as GTSNPN and CDR2 as SVGIG (reference sequence). Combining the CDR3 with reference TRBV30 and TRBJ1-1 gives the whole variable domain SQTIHQWPATLVQPVGSPLSLECTVEGTSNPNLYWYRQAAGRGLQLLFYSVGIGQISSEVPQNLSASRPQDRQFILSSKKLLLSDSGFYLCAWKKGTGWGNTEAFFGQGTRLTVV.

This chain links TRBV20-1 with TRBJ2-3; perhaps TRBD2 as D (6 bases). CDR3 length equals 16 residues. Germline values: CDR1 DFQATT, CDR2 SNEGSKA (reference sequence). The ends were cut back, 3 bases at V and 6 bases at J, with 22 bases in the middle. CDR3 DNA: TGCAGTGCTAGGTTAGCGGCCAGCACTTCCGGGGATACGCAGTATTTT. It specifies CSARLAASTSGDTQYF.

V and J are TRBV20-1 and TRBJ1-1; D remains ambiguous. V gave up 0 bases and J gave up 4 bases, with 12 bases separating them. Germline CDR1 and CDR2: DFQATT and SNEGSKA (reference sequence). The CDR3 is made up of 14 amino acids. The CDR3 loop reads CSARDDPQATEAFF. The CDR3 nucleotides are TGCAGTGCTAGAGATGATCCCCAGGCCACTGAAGCTTTCTTT.

The CDR3 loop is CASRAFFGPDNSPLHF. CDR3 bases: TGTGCCAGCAGAGCGTTTTTTGGGCCCGATAATTCACCCCTCCACTTT. The chain carries TRBV2 and TRBJ1-6; D call uncertain. With 6 bases removed from V and 5 bases from J, the gap between germline ends came to 17 bases. Germline V gene data show CDR1 as SNHLY and CDR2 as FYNNEI. The CDR3 has 16 residues.

The CDR3 sequence is CASSEYRQSFTEAFF. The CDR3 DNA follows: TGTGCCAGCAGTGAATATCGACAGTCATTCACTGAAGCTTTCTTT. The chain has TRBV25-1 and TRBJ1-1; D may be TRBD1 (5 bases). From germline, CDR1 is MGHDK and CDR2 SYGVNS. This CDR3 region has 15 residues. The ends were cut back, 0 bases at V and 4 bases at J, with 12 bases in the middle.

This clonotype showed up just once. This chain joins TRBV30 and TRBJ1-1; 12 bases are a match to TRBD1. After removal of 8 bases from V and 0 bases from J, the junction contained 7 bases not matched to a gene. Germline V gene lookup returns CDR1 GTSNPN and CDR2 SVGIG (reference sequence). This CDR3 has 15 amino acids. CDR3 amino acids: CARRGTGGLNTEAFF. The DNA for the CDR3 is TGTGCCAGACGAGGGACAGGGGGCCTGAACACTGAAGCTTTCTTT. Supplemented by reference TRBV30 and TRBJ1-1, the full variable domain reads SQTIHQWPATLVQPVGSPLSLECTVEGTSNPNLYWYRQAAGRGLQLLFYSVGIGQISSEVPQNLSASRPQDRQFILSSKKLLLSDSGFYLCARRGTGGLNTEAFFGQGTRLTVV.

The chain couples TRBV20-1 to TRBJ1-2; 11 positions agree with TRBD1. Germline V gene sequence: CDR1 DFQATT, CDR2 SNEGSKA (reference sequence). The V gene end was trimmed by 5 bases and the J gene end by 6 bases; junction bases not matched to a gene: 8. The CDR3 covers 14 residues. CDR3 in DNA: TGCAGTGCTCGGGACAGGGGGGGATCGGATGGCTACACCTTC. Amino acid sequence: CSARDRGGSDGYTF.

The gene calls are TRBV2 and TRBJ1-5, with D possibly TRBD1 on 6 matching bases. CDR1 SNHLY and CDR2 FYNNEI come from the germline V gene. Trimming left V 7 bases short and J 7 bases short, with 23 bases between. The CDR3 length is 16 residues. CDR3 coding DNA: TGTGCCAGCACCAAGGCCGCGGGGGGGCCGAAACAGCCCCAGCATTTT. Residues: CASTKAAGGPKQPQHF.

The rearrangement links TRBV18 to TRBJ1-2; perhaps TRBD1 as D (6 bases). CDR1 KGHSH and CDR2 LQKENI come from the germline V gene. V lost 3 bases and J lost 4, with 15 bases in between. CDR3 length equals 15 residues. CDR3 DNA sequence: TGTGCCAGCTCACCGGTGACAGGACCATCCTATGGCTACACCTTC. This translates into CASSPVTGPSYGYTF. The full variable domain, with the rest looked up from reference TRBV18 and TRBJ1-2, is NAGVMQNPRHLVRRRGQEARLRCSPMKGHSHVYWYRQLPEEGLKFMVYLQKENIIDESGMPKERFSAEFPKEGPSILRIQQVVRGDSAAYFCASSPVTGPSYGYTFGSGTRLTVV.

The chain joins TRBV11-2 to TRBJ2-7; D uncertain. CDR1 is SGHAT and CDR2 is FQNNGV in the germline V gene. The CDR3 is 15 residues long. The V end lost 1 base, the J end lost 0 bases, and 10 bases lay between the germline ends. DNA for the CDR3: TGTGCCAGCAGCTTAGGTCCAGGATCCTCCTACGAGCAGTACTTC. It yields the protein CASSLGPGSSYEQYF.

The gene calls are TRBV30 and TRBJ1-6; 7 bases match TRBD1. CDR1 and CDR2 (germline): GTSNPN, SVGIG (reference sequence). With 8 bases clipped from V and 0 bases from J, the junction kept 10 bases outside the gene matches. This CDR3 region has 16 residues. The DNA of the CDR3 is TGTGCCAGCTCCCGGGACAGAAGCTCCTATAATTCACCCCTCCACTTT. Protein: CASSRDRSSYNSPLHF.

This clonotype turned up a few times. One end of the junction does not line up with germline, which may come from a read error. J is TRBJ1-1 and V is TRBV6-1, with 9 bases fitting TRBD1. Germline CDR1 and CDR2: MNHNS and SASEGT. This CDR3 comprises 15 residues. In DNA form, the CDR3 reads TGTGCCAGCAGTGCCACCGGGACAGGGAACGCTGAAGCTTTCTTT. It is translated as CASSATGTGNAEAFF.

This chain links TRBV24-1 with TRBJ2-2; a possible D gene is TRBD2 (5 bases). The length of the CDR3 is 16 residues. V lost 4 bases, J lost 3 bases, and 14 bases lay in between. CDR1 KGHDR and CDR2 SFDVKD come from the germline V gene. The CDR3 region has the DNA TGTGCCACCAGTGACTTATCGGTGGACTACACCGGGGAGCTGTTTTTT. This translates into CATSDLSVDYTGELFF.

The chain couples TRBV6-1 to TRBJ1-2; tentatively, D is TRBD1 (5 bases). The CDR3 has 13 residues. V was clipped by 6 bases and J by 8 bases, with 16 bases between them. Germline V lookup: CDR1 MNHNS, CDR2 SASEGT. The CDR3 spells CASRPGGSRGYTF. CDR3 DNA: TGTGCCAGCAGACCGGGGGGATCGCGAGGCTACACCTTC.

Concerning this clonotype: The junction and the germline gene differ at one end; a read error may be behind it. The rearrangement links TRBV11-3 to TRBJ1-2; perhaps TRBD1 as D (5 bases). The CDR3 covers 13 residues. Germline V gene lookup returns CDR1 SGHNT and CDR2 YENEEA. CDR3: CASSLTPLGRASF. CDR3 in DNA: TGTGCCAGCAGCTTAACTCCCCTGGGCAGGGCAAGCTTC.

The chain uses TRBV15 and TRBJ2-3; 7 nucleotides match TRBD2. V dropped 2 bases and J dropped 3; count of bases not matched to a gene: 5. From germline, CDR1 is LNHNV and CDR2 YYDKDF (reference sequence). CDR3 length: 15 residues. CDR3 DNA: TGTGCCACCAGCAGACCTAGCGGAATGACAGATACGCAGTATTTT. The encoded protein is CATSRPSGMTDTQYF.

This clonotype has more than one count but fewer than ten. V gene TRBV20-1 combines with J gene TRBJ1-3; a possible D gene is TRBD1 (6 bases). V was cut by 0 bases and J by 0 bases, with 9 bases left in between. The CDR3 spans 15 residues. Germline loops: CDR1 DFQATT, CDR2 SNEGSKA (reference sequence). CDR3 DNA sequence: TGCAGTGCTAGAGATGCGGACAGCTCTGGAAACACCATATATTTT. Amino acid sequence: CSARDADSSGNTIYF.

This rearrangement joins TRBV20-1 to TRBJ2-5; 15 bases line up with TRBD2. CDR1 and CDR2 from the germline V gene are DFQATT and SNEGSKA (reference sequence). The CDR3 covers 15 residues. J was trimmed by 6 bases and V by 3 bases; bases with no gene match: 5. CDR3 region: CSARGTSGRYQTQYF. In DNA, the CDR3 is TGCAGTGCTAGGGGGACTAGCGGGAGGTATCAGACCCAGTACTTC.

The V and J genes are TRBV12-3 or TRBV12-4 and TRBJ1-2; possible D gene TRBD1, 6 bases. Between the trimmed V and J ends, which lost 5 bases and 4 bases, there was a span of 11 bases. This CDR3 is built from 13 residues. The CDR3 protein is CASSQQGIYGYTF. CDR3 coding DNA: TGTGCCAGCAGTCAACAGGGTATCTATGGCTACACCTTC.

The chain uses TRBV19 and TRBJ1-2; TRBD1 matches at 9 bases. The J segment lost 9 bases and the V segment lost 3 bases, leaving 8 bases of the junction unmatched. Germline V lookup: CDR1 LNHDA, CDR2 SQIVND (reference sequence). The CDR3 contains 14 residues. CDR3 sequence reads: CASSINRDRVRYTF. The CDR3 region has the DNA TGTGCCAGTAGTATTAACCGGGACAGGGTTCGCTACACCTTC.